A selection of T cell receptor beta chains follows, all from one sample in a study of blood T cell repertoires in COVID-19. The method was immunoSEQ multiplex PCR; TCRdb's version includes in-frame clones alone and lacks a portion of them. The sample contains some 270,000 clones, around 82% of which appear only once. Sequencing was performed on peripheral blood. The receptors stem from a human donor with COVID-19, enrolled during active disease. The donor label of this sample is uncertain. Both conserved end residues are part of each CDR3. Fields, in order: clone size, J gene, D gene, V gene, CDR3 DNA, CDR3 protein. The D gene is left open where the match is weak. Clone size is not always given. Where it is, it says once, few, many or a class for expanded clones.

. TRBJ1-2 TRBD1 TRBV19 TGTGCCAGTAGTCTTCACCGGGACAGGAGATCCTATGGCTACACCTTC CASSLHRDRRSYGYTF
few TRBJ2-1 TRBD1 TRBV24-1 TGTGCCACCAGTGGACCCGACAGGGTAAATGAGCAGTTCTTC CATSGPDRVNEQFF
. TRBJ2-1 TRBD1 TRBV29-1 TGCAGCGTTGAAGGCCAGAGGACAGGAGAAATATATACAAGCTCCTACAATGAGCAGTTCTTC CSVEGQRTGEIYTSSYNEQFF
. TRBJ2-1 . TRBV2 TGTGCCAGCAGCAGCGACCAGGGCCCTTACAATGAGCAGTTCTTC CASSSDQGPYNEQFF
. TRBJ1-6 TRBD1 TRBV10-2 TGCGCCAGCAGTGACCCGGACAGGGCGTATAATTCACCCCTCCACTTT CASSDPDRAYNSPLHF
. TRBJ2-5 TRBD2 TRBV6-5 TGTGCCAGCAAGAGCGGGAACCAAGAGACCCAGTACTTC CASKSGNQETQYF
. TRBJ1-2 . TRBV7-9 TGTGCCAGCAGCTTATCGGAGGCCTCTCTAGGCACCTTC CASSLSEASLGTF
. TRBJ2-6 . TRBV7-3 TGTGCCAGCAGCTTAAACGGGTTTGGGGCCAACGTCCTGACTTTC CASSLNGFGANVLTF
once TRBJ2-7 . TRBV9 TGTGCCAGCAGCGTGATGACAGGTCCTTCCTACGAGCAGTACTTC CASSVMTGPSYEQYF
. TRBJ2-7 TRBD2 TRBV7-9 TGTGCCAGCAGCTTAGGGCTAGCGGGAACAGCCTGGGAGCAGTACTTC CASSLGLAGTAWEQYF
. TRBJ1-3 TRBD1 TRBV18 TGTGCCAGCTCACCGCCGACAGGGGTGGCCTCTGGAAACACCATATATTTT CASSPPTGVASGNTIYF
few TRBJ2-7 TRBD1 TRBV11-2 TGTGCCAGCAGCCCACACCCTAGGGGGCAGCTAAGCTTC CASSPHPRGQLSF
. TRBJ2-1 . TRBV7-2 TGTGCCAGCAGCTTCGCGGGAACAGTAAGCGATGAGCAGTTCTTC CASSFAGTVSDEQFF
. TRBJ2-7 TRBD1 TRBV11-2 TGTGCCAGCAGCTCACAGGGGGTCCATTACTACGAGCAGTACTTC CASSSQGVHYYEQYF
. TRBJ1-2 TRBD1 TRBV3-1/TRBV3-2 TGTGCCAGCAGCCAGGGGACAGGAAACTATGGCTACACCTTC CASSQGTGNYGYTF
. TRBJ2-3 . TRBV30 TGTGCCTGGAGTGTAATCCCAGGGGCCACAGATACGCAGTATTTT CAWSVIPGATDTQYF
. TRBJ2-1 . TRBV10-2 TGCGCCAGCAGTGAGTCTAGGGGCTATGAGCAGTTCTTC CASSESRGYEQFF
. TRBJ1-1 . TRBV18 TGTGCCAGCTCACCGCGAGCGGCGGGTGGAACTGAAGCTTTCTTT CASSPRAAGGTEAFF
. TRBJ2-5 TRBD2 TRBV5-6 TGTGCCAGCAGCATAGCGGGAGCCAAAGAGACCCAGTACTTC CASSIAGAKETQYF
. TRBJ2-1 TRBD2 TRBV29-1 TGCAGCGTTGAAAGCGGGAGTCGGAATGAGCAGTTCTTC CSVESGSRNEQFF
. TRBJ1-6 TRBD1 TRBV30 TGTGCTTCCGGGACAGGGAATTCACCCCTCCACTTT CASGTGNSPLHF
. TRBJ1-1 . TRBV11-3 TGTGCCAGCAGCTTAGGGGGCTGGACTGAAGCTTTCTTT CASSLGGWTEAFF
. TRBJ1-3 . TRBV3-1/TRBV3-2 TGTGCCAGCAGGTCCACCAGCTCTGGAAACACCATATATTTT CASRSTSSGNTIYF
. TRBJ2-1 . TRBV9 TGTGCCAGCTCGTGGAGCGCCGATAGCTCCTACAATGAGCAGTTCTTC CASSWSADSSYNEQFF
. TRBJ2-7 TRBD2 TRBV6-5 TGTGCCTCCACCAGACTAGCGGGATTCAACTACGAGCAGTACTTC CASTRLAGFNYEQYF
few TRBJ1-3 TRBD1 TRBV27 TGTGCCAGCAGTAGACAGGGTTCTGGAAACACCATATATTTT CASSRQGSGNTIYF
once TRBJ2-7 . TRBV7-2 TGTGCCAGCAGCCCCCGGGTAGCGTATCCCTACGAGCAGTACTTC CASSPRVAYPYEQYF
. TRBJ2-7 . TRBV7-2 TGTGCCAGCAGCCTCAGGGGTGGAGGCGCCTACGAGCAGTACTTC CASSLRGGGAYEQYF
. TRBJ1-5 TRBD1 TRBV5-1 TGCGCCAGCAGCTTACAGGGGGATCAGCCCCAGCATTTT CASSLQGDQPQHF
. TRBJ1-1 . TRBV3-1/TRBV3-2 TGTGCCAGCAGCCGGGGGGTAGTGAACACTGAAGCTTTCTTT CASSRGVVNTEAFF
. TRBJ1-6 TRBD1 TRBV5-1 TGCGCCAGCAGCCGGGACAGGGAAGTATCCTATAATTCACCCCTCCACTTT CASSRDREVSYNSPLHF
. TRBJ1-5 . TRBV27 TGTGCCAGCAGCCGCGGTGATAGCAATCAGCCCCAGCATTTT CASSRGDSNQPQHF
. TRBJ2-7 TRBD1 TRBV5-7 TGTGCCAGCAGCTTGTGGGACAGGGGGCTTAGGTACGAGCAGTACTTC CASSLWDRGLRYEQYF
. TRBJ1-3 TRBD1 TRBV19 TGTGCCAGTAGTATTGGGGACAGTTGGGCTGGAAACACCATATATTTT CASSIGDSWAGNTIYF
. TRBJ1-3 TRBD1 TRBV28 TGTGCCAGCAGCACCAGACAGGGGGGAAACACCATATATTTT CASSTRQGGNTIYF
. TRBJ1-2 . TRBV27 TGTGCCAGCAGTTTAGGGGGCAGGGATGGCTACACCTTC CASSLGGRDGYTF
few TRBJ2-1 TRBD2 TRBV2 TGTGCCAGCAGTGAGGGACTAGCGGGTCCCTTCAATGAGCAGTTCTTC CASSEGLAGPFNEQFF
. TRBJ2-2 TRBD2 TRBV29-1 TGCAGCGTTGGTAGCGGGAGTCTCGGGGAGCTGTTTTTT CSVGSGSLGELFF
. TRBJ1-4 . TRBV29-1 TGCAGCGTTGAAGATCAGGGTTTTGAAAAACTGTTTTTT CSVEDQGFEKLFF
. TRBJ1-4 . TRBV28 TGTGCCAGCAGTTTGAGGAATGAAAAACTGTTTTTT CASSLRNEKLFF
. TRBJ2-7 TRBD2 TRBV6-5 TGTGCCAGTACCCCACTAGCGGGAGTTAAAGAGCAGTACTTC CASTPLAGVKEQYF
few TRBJ2-7 TRBD1 TRBV29-1 TGCAGCGTTGAGGGGGACAGTATCTACGAGCAGTACTTC CSVEGDSIYEQYF
. TRBJ2-3 . TRBV10-3 TGTGCCATCAGTGATTGGCAGAGGGCAGATACGCAGTATTTT CAISDWQRADTQYF
few TRBJ2-7 . TRBV30 TGTGCCTGGGACCTCCGGGACGAGCAGTACTTC CAWDLRDEQYF
. TRBJ1-2 TRBD1 TRBV28 TGTGCCAGCAGTGCACAACAGGGGGCTCTCTATGGCTACACCTTC CASSAQQGALYGYTF
few TRBJ2-7 . TRBV28 TGTGCCAGCAGGGGGCTAACCTACGAGCAGTACTTC CASRGLTYEQYF
. TRBJ1-3 TRBD1 TRBV30 TGTGCCTGCGAAAAGGGGGCAGCTGGAAACACCATATATTTT CACEKGAAGNTIYF
. TRBJ2-7 . TRBV5-1 TGCGCCAGCAGCTTGGGGGTCGGGACTGCGGCGTACGAGCAGTACTTC CASSLGVGTAAYEQYF
. TRBJ2-6 . TRBV6-2/TRBV6-3 TGTGCCAGCAGCATTACAGCCTCTGGGGCCAACGTCCTGACTTTC CASSITASGANVLTF